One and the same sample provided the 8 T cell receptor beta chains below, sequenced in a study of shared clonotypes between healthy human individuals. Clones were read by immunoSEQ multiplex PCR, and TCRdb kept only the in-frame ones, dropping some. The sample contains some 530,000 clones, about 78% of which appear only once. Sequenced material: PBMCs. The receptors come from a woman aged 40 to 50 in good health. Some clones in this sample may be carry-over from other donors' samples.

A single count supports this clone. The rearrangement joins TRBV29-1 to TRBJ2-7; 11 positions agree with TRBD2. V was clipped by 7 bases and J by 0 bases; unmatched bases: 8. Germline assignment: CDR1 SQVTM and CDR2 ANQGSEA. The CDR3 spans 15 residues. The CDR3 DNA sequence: TGCAGCGCCGATGGACTAGCGGGCAGCTCCTACGAGCAGTACTTC. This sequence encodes CSADGLAGSSYEQYF.

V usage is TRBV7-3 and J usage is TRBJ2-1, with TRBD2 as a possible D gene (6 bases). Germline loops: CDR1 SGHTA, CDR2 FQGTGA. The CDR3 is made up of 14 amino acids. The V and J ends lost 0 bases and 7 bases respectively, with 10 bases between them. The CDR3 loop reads CASSLTGLANEQFF. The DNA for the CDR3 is TGTGCCAGCAGCTTAACGGGGCTAGCGAATGAGCAGTTCTTC.

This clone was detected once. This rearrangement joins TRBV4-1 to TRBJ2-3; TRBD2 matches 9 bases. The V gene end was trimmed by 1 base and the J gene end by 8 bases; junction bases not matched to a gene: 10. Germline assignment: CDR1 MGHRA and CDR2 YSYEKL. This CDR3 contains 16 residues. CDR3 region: CASSQVGGRAASTQYF. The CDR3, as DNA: TGCGCCAGCAGCCAAGTTGGCGGGAGGGCCGCATCTACGCAGTATTTT.

CDR3 in DNA: TGTGCCAGCAGCTTAGTCCTGGACAGTATCTCCTACGAGCAGTACTTC. It specifies CASSLVLDSISYEQYF. V is TRBV7-2 and J is TRBJ2-7; tentative D call: TRBD1 (6 bases). The germline CDR1 and CDR2 sequences are SGHTA and FQGNSA. The V gene lost 1 base and the J gene lost 0 bases, with 13 bases spanning the gap. This CDR3 has 16 amino acids.

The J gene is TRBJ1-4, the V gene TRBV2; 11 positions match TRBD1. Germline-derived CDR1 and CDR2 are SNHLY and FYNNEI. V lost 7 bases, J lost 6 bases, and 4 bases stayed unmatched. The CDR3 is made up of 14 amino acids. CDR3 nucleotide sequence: TGTGCCAGCAAACCGGGACAGGGGGATGAAAAACTGTTTTTT. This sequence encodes CASKPGQGDEKLFF. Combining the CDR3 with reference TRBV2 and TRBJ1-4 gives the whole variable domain EPEVTQTPSHQVTQMGQEVILRCVPISNHLYFYWYRQILGQKVEFLVSFYNNEISEKSEIFDDQFSVERPDGSNFTLKIRSTKLEDSAMYFCASKPGQGDEKLFFGSGTQLSVL.

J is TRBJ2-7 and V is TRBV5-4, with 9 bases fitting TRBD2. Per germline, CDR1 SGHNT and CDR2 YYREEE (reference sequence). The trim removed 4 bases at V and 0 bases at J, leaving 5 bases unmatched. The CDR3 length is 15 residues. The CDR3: CASSRSGGYSYEQYF. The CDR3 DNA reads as TGTGCCAGCAGCCGTAGCGGGGGTTACTCCTACGAGCAGTACTTC.

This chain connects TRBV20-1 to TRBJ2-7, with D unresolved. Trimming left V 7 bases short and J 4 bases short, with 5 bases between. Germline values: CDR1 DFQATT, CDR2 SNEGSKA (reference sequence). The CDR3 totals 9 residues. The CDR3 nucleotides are TGCAGTGTAGGGTACGAGCAGTACTTC. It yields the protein CSVGYEQYF.

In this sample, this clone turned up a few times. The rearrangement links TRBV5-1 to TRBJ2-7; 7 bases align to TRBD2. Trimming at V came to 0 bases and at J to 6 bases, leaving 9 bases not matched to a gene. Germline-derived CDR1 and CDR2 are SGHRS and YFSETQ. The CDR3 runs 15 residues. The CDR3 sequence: CASSLGAAGTGEQYF. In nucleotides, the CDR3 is TGCGCCAGCAGCTTGGGGGCAGCGGGAACCGGCGAGCAGTACTTC.